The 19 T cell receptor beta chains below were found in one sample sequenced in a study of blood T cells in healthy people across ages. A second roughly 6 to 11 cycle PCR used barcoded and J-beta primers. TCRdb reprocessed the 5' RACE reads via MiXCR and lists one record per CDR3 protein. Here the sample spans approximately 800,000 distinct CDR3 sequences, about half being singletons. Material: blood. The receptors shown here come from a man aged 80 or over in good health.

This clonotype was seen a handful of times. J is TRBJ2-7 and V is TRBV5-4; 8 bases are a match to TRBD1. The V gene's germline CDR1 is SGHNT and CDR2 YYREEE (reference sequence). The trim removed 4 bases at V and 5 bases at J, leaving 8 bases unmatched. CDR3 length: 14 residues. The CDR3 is CASSKQGAGDEQYF. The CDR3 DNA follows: TGTGCCAGCAGCAAGCAGGGGGCTGGCGACGAGCAGTACTTC.

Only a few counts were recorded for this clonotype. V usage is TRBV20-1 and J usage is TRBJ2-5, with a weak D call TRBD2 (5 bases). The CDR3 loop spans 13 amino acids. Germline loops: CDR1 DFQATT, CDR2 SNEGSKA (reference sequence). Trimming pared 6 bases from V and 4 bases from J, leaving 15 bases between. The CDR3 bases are TGCAGTGCCGGCCTCCTAGCAGGAGAGACCCAGTACTTC. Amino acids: CSAGLLAGETQYF.

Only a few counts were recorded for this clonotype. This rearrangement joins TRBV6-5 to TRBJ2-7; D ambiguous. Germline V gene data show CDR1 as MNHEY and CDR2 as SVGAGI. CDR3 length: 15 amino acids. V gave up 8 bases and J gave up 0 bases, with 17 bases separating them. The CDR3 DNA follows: TGTGCCAGCCATACGGTGGCTCGGGCCTCCTACGAGCAGTACTTC. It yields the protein CASHTVARASYEQYF.

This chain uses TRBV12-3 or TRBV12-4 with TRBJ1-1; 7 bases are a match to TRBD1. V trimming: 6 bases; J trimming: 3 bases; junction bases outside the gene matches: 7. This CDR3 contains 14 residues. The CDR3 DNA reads TGTGCCAGCAGGGGACCACAGGGGTACACTGAAGCTTTCTTT. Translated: CASRGPQGYTEAFF.

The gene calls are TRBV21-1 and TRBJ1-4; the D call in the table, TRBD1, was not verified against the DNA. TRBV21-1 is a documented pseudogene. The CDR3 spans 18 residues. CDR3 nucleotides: TGTGCAAGCAGCAATTGGGACAGGCCACACTTCACTAATGAAAAACTATTTTTT. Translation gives CASSNWDRPHFTNEKLFF.

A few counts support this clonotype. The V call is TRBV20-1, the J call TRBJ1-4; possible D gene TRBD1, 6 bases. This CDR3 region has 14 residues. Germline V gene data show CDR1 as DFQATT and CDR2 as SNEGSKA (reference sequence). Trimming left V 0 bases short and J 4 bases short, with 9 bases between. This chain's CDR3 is CSAREQGFNEKLFF. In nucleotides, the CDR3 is TGCAGTGCTAGAGAGCAGGGGTTTAATGAAAAACTGTTTTTT.

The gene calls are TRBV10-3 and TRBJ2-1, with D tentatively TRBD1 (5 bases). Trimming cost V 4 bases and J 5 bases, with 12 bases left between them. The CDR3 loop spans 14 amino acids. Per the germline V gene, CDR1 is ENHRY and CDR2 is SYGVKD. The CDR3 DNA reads TGTGCCATCAGTGGAGCCAGGGATCACAATGAGCAGTTCTTC. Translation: CAISGARDHNEQFF.

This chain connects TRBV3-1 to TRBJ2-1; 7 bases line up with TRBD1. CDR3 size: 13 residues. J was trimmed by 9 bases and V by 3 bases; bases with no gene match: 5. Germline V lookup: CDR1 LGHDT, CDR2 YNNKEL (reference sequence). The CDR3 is CASSQPTGCEQFF. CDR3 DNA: TGTGCCAGCAGCCAGCCGACAGGGTGTGAGCAGTTCTTC.

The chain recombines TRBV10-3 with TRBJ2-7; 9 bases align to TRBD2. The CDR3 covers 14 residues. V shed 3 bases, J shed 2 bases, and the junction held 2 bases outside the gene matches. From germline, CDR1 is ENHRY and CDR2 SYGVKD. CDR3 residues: CAISDSSGTYEQYF. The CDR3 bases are TGTGCCATCAGTGATTCTAGCGGGACCTACGAGCAGTACTTC.

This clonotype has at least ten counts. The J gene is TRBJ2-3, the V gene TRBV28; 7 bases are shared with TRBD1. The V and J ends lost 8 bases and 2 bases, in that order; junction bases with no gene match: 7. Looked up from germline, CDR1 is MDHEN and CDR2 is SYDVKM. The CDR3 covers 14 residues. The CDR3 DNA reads TGTGCCAGCGGTAAAACAGGGGACACAGATACGCAGTATTTT. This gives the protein CASGKTGDTDTQYF.

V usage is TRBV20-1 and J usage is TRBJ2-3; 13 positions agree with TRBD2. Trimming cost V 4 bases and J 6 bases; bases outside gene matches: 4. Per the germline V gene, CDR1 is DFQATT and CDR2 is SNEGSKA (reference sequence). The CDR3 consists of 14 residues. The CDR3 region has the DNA TGCAGTGCTAAGACTAGCGGGGGGTGGGATACGCAGTATTTT. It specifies CSAKTSGGWDTQYF.

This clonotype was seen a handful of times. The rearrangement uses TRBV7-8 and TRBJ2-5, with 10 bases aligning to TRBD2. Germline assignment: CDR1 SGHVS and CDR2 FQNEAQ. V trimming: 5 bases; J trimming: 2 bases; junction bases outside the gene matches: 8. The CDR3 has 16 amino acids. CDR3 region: CASSQPLAGLQETQYF. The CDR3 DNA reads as TGTGCCAGCAGCCAGCCACTAGCGGGACTACAAGAGACCCAGTACTTC.

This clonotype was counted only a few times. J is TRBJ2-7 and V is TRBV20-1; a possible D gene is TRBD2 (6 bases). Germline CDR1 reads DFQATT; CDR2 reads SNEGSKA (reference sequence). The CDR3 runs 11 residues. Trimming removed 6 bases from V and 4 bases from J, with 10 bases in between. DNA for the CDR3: TGCAGTGCCGGGACTTTTTACGAGCAGTACTTC. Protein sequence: CSAGTFYEQYF.

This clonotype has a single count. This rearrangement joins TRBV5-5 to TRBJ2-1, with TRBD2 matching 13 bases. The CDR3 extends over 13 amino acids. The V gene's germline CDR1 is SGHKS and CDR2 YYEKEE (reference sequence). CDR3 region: CSTGLAGAWEQFF. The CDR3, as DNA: TGTTCCACCGGACTAGCGGGAGCGTGGGAGCAGTTCTTC.

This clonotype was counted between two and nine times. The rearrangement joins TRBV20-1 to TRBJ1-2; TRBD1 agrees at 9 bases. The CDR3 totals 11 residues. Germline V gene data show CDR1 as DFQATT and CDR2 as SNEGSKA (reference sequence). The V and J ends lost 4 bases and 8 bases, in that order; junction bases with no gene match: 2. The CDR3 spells CSATTGGGYTF. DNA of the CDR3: TGCAGTGCTACGACAGGGGGAGGCTACACCTTC.

The CDR3 here is CASSLTAVNLANYGYTF. Written as DNA, the CDR3 is TGTGCCAGCAGTTTAACGGCAGTTAACCTTGCTAACTATGGCTACACCTTC. This sequence joins TRBV27 and TRBJ1-2; D not certain. V dropped 2 bases and J dropped 0 bases, with 16 bases sitting between them. The germline gives CDR1 MNHEY, CDR2 SMNVEV (reference sequence). The CDR3 totals 17 residues.

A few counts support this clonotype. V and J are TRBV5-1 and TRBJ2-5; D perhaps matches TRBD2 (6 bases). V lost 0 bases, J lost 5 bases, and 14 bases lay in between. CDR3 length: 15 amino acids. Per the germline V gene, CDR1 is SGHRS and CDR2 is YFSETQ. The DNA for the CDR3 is TGCGCCAGCAGCTTGGGAAGAGACAGCGGGGAGACCCAGTACTTC. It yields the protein CASSLGRDSGETQYF.

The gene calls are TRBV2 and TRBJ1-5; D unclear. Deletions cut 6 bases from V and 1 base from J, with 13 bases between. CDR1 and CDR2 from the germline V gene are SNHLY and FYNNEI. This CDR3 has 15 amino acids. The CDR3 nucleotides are TGTGCCAGCAGATTTACCGATATCAGCAATCAGCCCCAGCATTTT. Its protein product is CASRFTDISNQPQHF.

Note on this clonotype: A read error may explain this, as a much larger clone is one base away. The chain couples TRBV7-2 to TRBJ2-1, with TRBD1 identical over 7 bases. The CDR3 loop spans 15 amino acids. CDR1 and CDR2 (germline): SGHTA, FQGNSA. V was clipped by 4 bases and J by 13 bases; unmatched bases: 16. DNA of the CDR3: TGTGCCAGCAGCTCGGTCGGGACAGAGCAAGAGACCCAGTTCTTC. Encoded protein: CASSSVGTEQETQFF.